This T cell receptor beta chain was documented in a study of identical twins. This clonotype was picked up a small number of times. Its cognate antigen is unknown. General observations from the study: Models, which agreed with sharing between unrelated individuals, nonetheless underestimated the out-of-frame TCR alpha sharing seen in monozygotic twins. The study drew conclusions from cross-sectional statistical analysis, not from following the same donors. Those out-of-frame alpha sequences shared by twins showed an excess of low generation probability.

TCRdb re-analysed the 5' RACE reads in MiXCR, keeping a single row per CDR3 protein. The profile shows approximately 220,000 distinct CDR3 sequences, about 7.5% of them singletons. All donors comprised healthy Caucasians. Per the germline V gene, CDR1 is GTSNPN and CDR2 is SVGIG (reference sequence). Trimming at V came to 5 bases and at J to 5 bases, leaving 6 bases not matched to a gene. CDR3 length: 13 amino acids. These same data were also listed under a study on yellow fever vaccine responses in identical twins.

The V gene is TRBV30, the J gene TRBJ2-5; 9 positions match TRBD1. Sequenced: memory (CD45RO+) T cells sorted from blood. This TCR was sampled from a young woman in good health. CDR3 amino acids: CAWATGGRETQYF. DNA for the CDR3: TGTGCCTGGGCTACAGGGGGCAGGGAGACCCAGTACTTC.